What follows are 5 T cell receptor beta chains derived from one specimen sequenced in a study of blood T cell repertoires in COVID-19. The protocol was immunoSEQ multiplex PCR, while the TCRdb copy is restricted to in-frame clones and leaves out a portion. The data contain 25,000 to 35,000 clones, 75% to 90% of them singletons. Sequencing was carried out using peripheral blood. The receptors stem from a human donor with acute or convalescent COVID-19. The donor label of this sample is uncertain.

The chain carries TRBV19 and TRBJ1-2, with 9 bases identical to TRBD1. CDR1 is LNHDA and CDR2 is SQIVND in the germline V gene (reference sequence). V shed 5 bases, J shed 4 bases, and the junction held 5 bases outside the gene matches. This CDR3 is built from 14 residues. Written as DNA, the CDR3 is TGTGCCAGTAGTGTGACAGGGGGACTCTATGGCTACACCTTC. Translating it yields CASSVTGGLYGYTF.

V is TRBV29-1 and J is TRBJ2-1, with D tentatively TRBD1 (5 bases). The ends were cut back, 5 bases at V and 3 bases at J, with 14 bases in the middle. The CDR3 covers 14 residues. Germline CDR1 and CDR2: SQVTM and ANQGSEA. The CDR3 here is CSVRQPLGYNEQFF. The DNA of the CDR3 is TGCAGCGTTCGACAGCCCCTGGGCTACAATGAGCAGTTCTTC.

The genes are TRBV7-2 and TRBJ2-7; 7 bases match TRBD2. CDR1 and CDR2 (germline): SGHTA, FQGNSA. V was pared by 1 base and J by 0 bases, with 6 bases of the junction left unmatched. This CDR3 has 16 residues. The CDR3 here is CASSLGAGLPSYEQYF. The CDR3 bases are TGTGCCAGCAGCTTAGGTGCGGGACTACCCTCCTACGAGCAGTACTTC.

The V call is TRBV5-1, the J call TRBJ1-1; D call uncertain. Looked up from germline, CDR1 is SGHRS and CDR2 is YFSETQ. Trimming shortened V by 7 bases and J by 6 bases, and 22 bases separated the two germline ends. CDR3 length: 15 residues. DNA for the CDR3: TGCGCCAGCTCCGGGGTGTCAGGCGGCGGCGCTGAAGCTTTCTTT. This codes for CASSGVSGGGAEAFF.

CDR3 in amino acids: CASSEAQAATNEKLFF. The CDR3 DNA sequence: TGTGCCAGCAGTGAAGCGCAGGCTGCAACTAATGAAAAACTGTTTTTT. V is TRBV2 and J is TRBJ1-4, with D unclear. V was clipped by 0 bases and J by 0 bases, with 8 bases between them. The germline CDR1 and CDR2 sequences are SNHLY and FYNNEI. The CDR3 totals 16 residues.